The present T cell receptor (beta chain) was sequenced within a study of metastatic and nonmetastatic thyroid tumors. The wider study: Patients with malignant and benign thyroid disease provided blood and tumor or nodule tissue, whose repertoires were compared.

The trim removed 6 bases at V and 7 bases at J, leaving 3 bases unmatched. The V gene's germline CDR1 is DFQATT and CDR2 SNEGSKA (reference sequence). The CDR3 is 11 residues long. The sample holds many counts of this clone. What it binds is unknown. Overall study results and limits: It was reportedly found that TCR beta diversity was significantly higher in malignant thyroid tumors than in benign nodules, a difference seen in both blood and tumor samples.

TCRdb used MiXCR to call clones anew from the PCR reads. The sample consists of approximately 74,000 clones, more than 13% of them appearing once. No patient received treatment before thyroid surgery. This chain connects TRBV20-1 to TRBJ2-4; TRBD1 aligns across 7 bases. Sequencing was carried out using blood. The receptor comes from a male donor with papillary thyroid cancer or a benign thyroid nodule (not recorded which). Some clones in this sample may be carry-over from other donors' samples. The CDR3 sequence: CSAPTGNIQYF. CDR3 sequence (DNA): TGCAGTGCGCCGACAGGGAACATTCAGTACTTC.